The source of this T cell receptor beta chain is a study of neurological immune-mediated disorders. This clonotype was observed at least ten times. TCRdb reprocessed the 5' RACE reads with MiXCR, giving one entry per CDR3 protein. The sample has tens of thousands of distinct CDR3 sequences, roughly 2.5% seen once. CDR3 size: 12 residues. The germline V gene has CDR1 MNHEY and CDR2 SMNVEV (reference sequence). V was clipped by 4 bases and J by 5 bases, with 8 bases between them. The sequenced material came from PBMCs. V and J are TRBV27 and TRBJ1-1, with D unclear. The TCR sequence derives from a man aged 45-65 years with multiple sclerosis. The CDR3 DNA reads TGTGCCAGCAGTTCGTCAACGACTGAAGCTTTCTTT. It specifies CASSSSTTEAFF.